This is a list of T cell receptor beta chains from one sample in a study of T cell repertoires in cytomegalovirus infection. TCRdb re-called the reads with MiXCR, one entry per CDR3 protein. This repertoire shows 160,000 or so distinct CDR3 sequences, less than 25% found once; its top ten account for more than 25%. Their specific antigens are unknown. The source material was CD8+ T cells from cultured PBMCs, sampled from culture after CMV antigen stimulation. Receptors originate from a human donor in good health (CMV status not recorded). Some clones in this sample may be carry-over from other donors' samples. CDR3s include the opening cysteine and the closing phenylalanine or tryptophan. D genes are given only for firm matches. A clone size is listed for some rows: how often the clone was seen (once, few, many), or a class if it is expanded.

>TRBJ1-3|TRBV4-3|NA|few
CASSRAAVAAGNTIYF
TGCGCCAGCAGCCGGGCCGCGGTGGCGGCAGGAAACACCATATATTTT
>TRBJ1-1|TRBV6-5|NA|few
CASTRGGAEAFF
TGTGCCAGCACCCGGGGGGGGGCAGAAGCTTTCTTT
>TRBJ1-1|TRBV7-8|NA|NA
CASSSPSYGEAFF
TGTGCCAGCAGCTCGCCCAGCTATGGTGAAGCTTTCTTT
>TRBJ1-1|TRBV20-1|TRBD1|few
CSARDTGTGNTEAFF
TGCAGTGCTAGAGATACCGGGACAGGGAACACTGAAGCTTTCTTT
>TRBJ1-3|TRBV10-2|NA|few
CASSEDSGNTIYF
TGCGCCAGCAGTGAAGATTCTGGAAACACCATATATTTT
>TRBJ2-5|TRBV4-1|TRBD2|few
CASSQESTSGVETQYF
TGCGCCAGCAGCCAAGAATCGACTAGCGGCGTGGAGACCCAGTACTTC
>TRBJ1-1|TRBV6-6|NA|NA
CASIQQGQAFF
TGTGCCAGCATACAACAGGGACAAGCTTTCTTT
>TRBJ2-7|TRBV4-1|TRBD1|NA
CASSQEGTGVGYEQYF
TGCGCCAGCAGCCAAGAAGGGACAGGGGTCGGCTACGAGCAGTACTTC
>TRBJ1-1|TRBV12-3/TRBV12-4|NA|few
CASRGSGAAEAFF
TGTGCCAGCAGGGGAAGTGGGGCAGCTGAAGCTTTCTTT
>TRBJ2-1|TRBV9|TRBD2|NA
CASSVGGLGYDEQFF
TGTGCCAGCAGCGTAGGGGGACTAGGTTACGATGAGCAGTTCTTC
>TRBJ1-4|TRBV7-9|NA|NA
CASSRLGRDEKLFF
TGTGCCAGCAGCCGACTTGGGCGGGATGAAAAACTGTTTTTT
>TRBJ2-1|TRBV6-2/TRBV6-3|NA|few
CASSNSPNEQFF
TGTGCCAGCAGTAATAGCCCCAATGAGCAGTTCTTC
>TRBJ2-7|TRBV7-9|NA|once
CASSPPAGGRRYEQYF
TGTGCCAGCAGCCCGCCCGCCGGGGGGCGGAGGTACGAGCAGTACTTC
>TRBJ1-6|TRBV6-5|TRBD1|many
CASSQQGSYYNSPLHF
TGTGCCAGCAGTCAACAGGGGAGCTACTATAATTCACCCCTCCACTTT
>TRBJ2-1|TRBV7-6|NA|few
CASSLNEDEQFF
TGTGCCAGCAGCTTAAATGAGGATGAGCAGTTCTTC
>TRBJ1-1|TRBV7-2|NA|NA
CASSGGGAGLNTEAFF
TGTGCCAGCAGTGGGGGGGGTGCGGGTCTGAACACTGAAGCTTTCTTT
>TRBJ2-3|TRBV11-2|TRBD2|many
CASQIKRTSGRGKPDTQYF
TGTGCCAGCCAAATTAAAAGGACGAGCGGGAGGGGGAAACCAGATACGCAGTATTTT
>TRBJ2-5|TRBV4-3|NA|NA
CASSQRGTGAGTQYF
TGCGCCAGCAGCCAAAGGGGGACCGGGGCCGGGACCCAGTACTTC
>TRBJ1-2|TRBV6-2/TRBV6-3|NA|once
CASSSGTRLDGYTF
TGTGCCAGCAGTTCCGGGACACGGCTTGATGGCTACACCTTC
>TRBJ2-5|TRBV9|TRBD1|NA
CASSPDRGQETQYF
TGTGCCAGCAGCCCGGACAGGGGCCAAGAGACCCAGTACTTC
>TRBJ1-6|TRBV7-2|NA|few
CASSTGQYNSPLHF
TGTGCCAGCAGTACGGGACAATATAATTCACCCCTCCACTTT
>TRBJ2-7|TRBV4-2|TRBD1|NA
CASSQGEWQGVSYEQYF
TGTGCCAGCAGCCAAGGAGAGTGGCAGGGGGTTTCCTACGAGCAGTACTTC
>TRBJ2-7|TRBV7-2|NA|NA
CASSLGGPSGYEQYF
TGTGCCAGCAGCTTAGGGGGGCCCAGTGGGTACGAGCAGTACTTC
>TRBJ1-2|TRBV6-5|NA|few
CASSYSRGGIRNYGYTF
TGTGCCAGCAGTTACTCTCGGGGCGGAATACGAAACTATGGCTACACCTTC
>TRBJ1-1|TRBV7-2|NA|few
CASRTNTEAFF
TGTGCCAGCAGGACGAACACTGAAGCTTTCTTT
>TRBJ2-7|TRBV7-2|TRBD2|few
CASSYRWGGDEQYF
TGTGCCAGCAGTTATAGATGGGGGGGGGACGAGCAGTACTTC
>TRBJ1-4|TRBV4-1|TRBD1|many
CASSQGDLGQGNEKLFF
TGCGCCAGCAGCCAAGGCGATTTGGGACAGGGAAATGAAAAACTGTTTTTT
>TRBJ2-3|TRBV4-3|NA|NA
CASSLGSADTQYF
TGCGCCAGCAGCCTAGGGTCGGCAGATACGCAGTATTTT
>TRBJ2-7|TRBV7-9|NA|NA
CASSLGGNRRASYEQYF
TGTGCCAGCAGTTTAGGAGGCAACAGGCGAGCCTCCTACGAGCAGTACTTC
>TRBJ2-5|TRBV5-4|TRBD2|few
CASSLIGGGLGETQYF
TGTGCCAGCAGCTTAATCGGGGGAGGGTTAGGGGAGACCCAGTACTTC
>TRBJ2-1|TRBV27|NA|few
CASRRAAGDNEQFF
TGTGCCAGCAGGAGGGCGGCAGGTGACAATGAGCAGTTCTTC
>TRBJ1-6|TRBV11-2|NA|NA
CASSLDQQYNSPLHF
TGTGCCAGCAGCTTAGATCAACAGTATAATTCACCCCTCCACTTT
>TRBJ2-2|TRBV7-8|NA|few
CASSPAGTTTGELFF
TGTGCCAGCAGCCCGGCCGGGACGACAACCGGGGAGCTGTTTTTT
>TRBJ2-1|TRBV11-2|NA|few
CASSRAWNNEQFF
TGTGCCAGCAGCCGCGCTTGGAACAATGAGCAGTTCTTC
>TRBJ1-2|TRBV24-1|NA|NA
CATSAPGGANYGYTF
TGTGCCACCAGTGCTCCCGGGGGGGCGAACTATGGCTACACCTTC
>TRBJ1-3|TRBV4-1|NA|NA
CASSQDVDTTGNTIYF
TGCGCCAGCAGCCAAGATGTGGACACCACTGGAAACACCATATATTTT
>TRBJ1-1|TRBV2|NA|NA
CASLDYRWAFF
TGTGCCAGCCTAGACTACCGGTGGGCTTTCTTT
>TRBJ1-2|TRBV11-2|NA|once
CASSLGPTGGYGYTF
TGTGCCAGCAGCCTGGGACCCACCGGGGGCTATGGCTACACCTTC
>TRBJ1-2|TRBV7-9|TRBD1|NA
CASSSDRAVYGYTF
TGTGCCAGCAGCTCAGACAGGGCGGTCTATGGCTACACCTTC
>TRBJ2-1|TRBV7-2|NA|NA
CASSFGFLESAMSSSF
TGTGCCAGCAGCTTTGGGTTTCTGGAATCTGCAATGAGCAGTTCCTTC
>TRBJ2-5|TRBV7-2|NA|NA
CASSRGGDQETQYF
TGTGCCAGCAGCCGAGGGGGGGACCAAGAGACCCAGTACTTC
>TRBJ2-2|TRBV7-6|NA|few
CASSQSVDTGELFF
TGTGCCAGCAGCCAGAGTGTGGACACCGGGGAGCTGTTTTTT
>TRBJ2-1|TRBV7-3|TRBD2|NA
CASSLMGLAGNNEQFF
TGTGCCAGCAGCTTAATGGGACTAGCGGGAAACAATGAGCAGTTCTTC
>TRBJ2-7|TRBV12-3/TRBV12-4|TRBD1|NA
CASSLRQGVYEQYF
TGTGCCAGCAGTTTAAGGCAGGGGGTCTACGAGCAGTACTTC
>TRBJ2-7|TRBV4-1|NA|NA
CASSGGTYEQYF
TGCGCCAGCAGCGGCGGGACCTACGAGCAGTACTTC
>TRBJ2-7|TRBV7-8|NA|NA
CASSLNTQNSSYEQYF
TGTGCCAGCAGCTTAAATACACAGAACAGTTCCTACGAGCAGTACTTC
>TRBJ2-7|TRBV27|NA|few
CASSLSILEGTEAYEQYF
TGTGCCAGCAGTTTATCGATCCTCGAGGGAACGGAGGCCTACGAGCAGTACTTC
>TRBJ1-1|TRBV4-1|NA|NA
CASSQDQTPGPRTEAFF
TGCGCCAGCAGCCAAGATCAAACACCGGGACCCCGAACTGAAGCTTTCTTT
>TRBJ2-3|TRBV11-2|TRBD2|NA
CASSPRGGLISTDTQYF
TGTGCCAGCAGCCCACGGGGGGGACTGATTAGCACAGATACGCAGTATTTT
>TRBJ2-1|TRBV11-3|TRBD2|many
CASSEGVGLAHEQFF
TGTGCCAGCAGCGAGGGGGTCGGACTAGCACATGAGCAGTTCTTC
>TRBJ2-1|TRBV12-3/TRBV12-4|TRBD1|NA
CASSLDRGAHYNEQFF
TGTGCCAGCAGTTTAGACAGGGGGGCTCACTACAATGAGCAGTTCTTC
>TRBJ2-7|TRBV19|TRBD1|NA
CASSQLGTGVGNEQYF
TGTGCCAGTAGTCAGCTCGGGACAGGTGTCGGTAACGAGCAGTACTTC
>TRBJ2-2|TRBV12-3/TRBV12-4|NA|NA
CASRKPGTRTGELFF
TGTGCCAGCAGAAAACCCGGGACACGGACCGGGGAGCTGTTTTTT
>TRBJ2-1|TRBV19|NA|few
CASSQWGNFYNEQFF
TGTGCCAGTAGCCAATGGGGCAACTTCTACAATGAGCAGTTCTTC
>TRBJ2-5|TRBV9|TRBD2|NA
CASSLSGGRETQYF
TGTGCCAGCAGCCTTAGCGGGGGCAGGGAGACCCAGTACTTC
>TRBJ2-5|TRBV7-9|NA|few
CASSLIVETQYF
TGTGCCAGCAGCTTAATCGTGGAGACCCAGTACTTC
>TRBJ2-2|TRBV30|TRBD2|few
CAWQTGTSNTGELFF
TGTGCCTGGCAGACCGGGACTAGTAACACCGGGGAGCTGTTTTTT
>TRBJ2-1|TRBV7-8|TRBD1|few
CASSSGQGALREQFF
TGTGCCAGCAGCTCCGGACAGGGGGCATTAAGAGAGCAGTTCTTC
>TRBJ1-6|TRBV27|TRBD1|few
CASRPRDRDSPLHF
TGTGCCAGCAGACCACGGGACAGGGATTCACCCCTCCACTTT
>TRBJ2-1|TRBV4-1|TRBD2|few
CASSQDRTSGGLTTNEQFF
TGCGCCAGCAGCCAAGATCGGACTAGCGGGGGCCTAACAACCAATGAGCAGTTCTTC